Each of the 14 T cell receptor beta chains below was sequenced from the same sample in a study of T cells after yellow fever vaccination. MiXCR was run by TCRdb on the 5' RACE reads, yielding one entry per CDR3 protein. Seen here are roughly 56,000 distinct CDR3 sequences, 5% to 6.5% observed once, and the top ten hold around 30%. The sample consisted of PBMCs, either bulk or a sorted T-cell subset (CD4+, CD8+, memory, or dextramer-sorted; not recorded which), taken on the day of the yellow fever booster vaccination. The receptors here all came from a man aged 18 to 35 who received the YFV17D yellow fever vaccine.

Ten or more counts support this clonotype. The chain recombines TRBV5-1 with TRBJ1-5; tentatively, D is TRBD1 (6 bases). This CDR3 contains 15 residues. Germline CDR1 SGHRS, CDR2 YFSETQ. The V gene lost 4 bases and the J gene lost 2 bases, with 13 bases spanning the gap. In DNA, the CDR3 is TGCGCCAGCAGCCTCAGGGGTGGCGGCAATCAGCCCCAGCATTTT. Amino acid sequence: CASSLRGGGNQPQHF.

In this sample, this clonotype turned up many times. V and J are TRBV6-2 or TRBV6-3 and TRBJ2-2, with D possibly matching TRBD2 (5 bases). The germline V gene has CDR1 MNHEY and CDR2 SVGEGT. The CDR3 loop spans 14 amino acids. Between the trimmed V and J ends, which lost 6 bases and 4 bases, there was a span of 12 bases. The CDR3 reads CASRGPGSTGELFF. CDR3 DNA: TGTGCCAGCAGGGGCCCGGGGTCCACCGGGGAGCTGTTTTTT.

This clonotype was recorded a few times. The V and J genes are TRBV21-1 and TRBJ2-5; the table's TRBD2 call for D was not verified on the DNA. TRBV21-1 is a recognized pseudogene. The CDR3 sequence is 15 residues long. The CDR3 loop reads CASSKWLAAQETQYF. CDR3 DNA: TGTGCCAGCAGCAAATGGCTAGCGGCTCAAGAGACCCAGTACTTC.

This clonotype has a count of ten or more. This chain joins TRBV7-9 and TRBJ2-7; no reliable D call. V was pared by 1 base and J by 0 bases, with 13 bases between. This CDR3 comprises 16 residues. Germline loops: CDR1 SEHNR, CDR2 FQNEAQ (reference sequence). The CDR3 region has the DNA TGTGCCAGCAGCTTAGAGTGGGCAGTTAGCTCCTACGAGCAGTACTTC. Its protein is CASSLEWAVSSYEQYF. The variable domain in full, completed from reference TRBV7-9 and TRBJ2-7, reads DTGVSQNPRHKITKRGQNVTFRCDPISEHNRLYWYRQTLGQGPEFLTYFQNEAQLEKSRLLSDRFSAERPKGSFSTLEIQRTEQGDSAMYLCASSLEWAVSSYEQYFGPGTRLTVT.

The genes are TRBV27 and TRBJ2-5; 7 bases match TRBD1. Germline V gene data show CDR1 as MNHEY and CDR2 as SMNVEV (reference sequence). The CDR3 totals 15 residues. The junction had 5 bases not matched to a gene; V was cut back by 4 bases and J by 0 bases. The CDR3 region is CASSSLGTDQETQYF. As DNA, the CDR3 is TGTGCCAGCAGTTCCCTAGGGACAGACCAAGAGACCCAGTACTTC.

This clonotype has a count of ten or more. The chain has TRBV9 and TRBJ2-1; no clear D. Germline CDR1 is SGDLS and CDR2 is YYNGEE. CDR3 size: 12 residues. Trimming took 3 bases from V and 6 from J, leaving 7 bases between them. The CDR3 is CASSGSGNEQFF. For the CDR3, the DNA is TGTGCCAGCAGCGGATCTGGCAATGAGCAGTTCTTC.

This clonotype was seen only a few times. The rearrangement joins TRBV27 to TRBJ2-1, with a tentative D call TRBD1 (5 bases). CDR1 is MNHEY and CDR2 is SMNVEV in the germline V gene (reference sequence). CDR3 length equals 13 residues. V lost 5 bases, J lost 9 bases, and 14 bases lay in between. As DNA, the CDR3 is TGTGCCAGCAGTCCACCGACAGTGGGTGAGCAGTTCTTC. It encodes CASSPPTVGEQFF.

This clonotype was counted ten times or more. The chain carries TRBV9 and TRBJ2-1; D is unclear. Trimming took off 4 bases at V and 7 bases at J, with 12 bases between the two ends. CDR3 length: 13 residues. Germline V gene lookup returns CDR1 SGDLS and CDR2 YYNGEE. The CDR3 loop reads CASSPTLENEQFF. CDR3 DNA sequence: TGTGCCAGCAGCCCGACTCTGGAGAATGAGCAGTTCTTC.

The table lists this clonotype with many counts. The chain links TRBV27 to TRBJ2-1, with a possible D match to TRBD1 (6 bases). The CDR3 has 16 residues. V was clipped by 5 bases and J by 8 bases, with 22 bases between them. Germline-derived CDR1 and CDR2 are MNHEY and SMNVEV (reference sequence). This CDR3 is CASSRLGQTRVHEQFF. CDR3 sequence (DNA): TGTGCCAGCAGTCGATTAGGACAGACTCGGGTCCATGAGCAGTTCTTC.

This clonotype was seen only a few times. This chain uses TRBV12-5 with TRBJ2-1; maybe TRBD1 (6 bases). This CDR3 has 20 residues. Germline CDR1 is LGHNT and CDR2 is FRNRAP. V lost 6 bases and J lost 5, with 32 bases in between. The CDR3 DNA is TGTGCTAGTGGCATATCACCGAGGTACAGGGTTCAATTTGGGAACAATGAGCAGTTCTTC. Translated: CASGISPRYRVQFGNNEQFF.

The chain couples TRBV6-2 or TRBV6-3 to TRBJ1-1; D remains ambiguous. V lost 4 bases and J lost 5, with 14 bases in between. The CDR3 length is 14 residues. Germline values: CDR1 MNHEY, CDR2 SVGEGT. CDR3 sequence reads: CASSSSTASTEAFF. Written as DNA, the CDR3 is TGTGCCAGCAGTTCATCAACGGCTTCTACTGAAGCTTTCTTT.

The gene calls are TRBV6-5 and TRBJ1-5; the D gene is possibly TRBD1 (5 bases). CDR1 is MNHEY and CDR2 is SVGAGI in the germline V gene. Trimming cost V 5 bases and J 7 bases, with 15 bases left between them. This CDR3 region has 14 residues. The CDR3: CASSTDSSRQPQHF. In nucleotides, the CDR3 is TGTGCCAGCAGTACCGACAGTTCTCGCCAGCCCCAGCATTTT.

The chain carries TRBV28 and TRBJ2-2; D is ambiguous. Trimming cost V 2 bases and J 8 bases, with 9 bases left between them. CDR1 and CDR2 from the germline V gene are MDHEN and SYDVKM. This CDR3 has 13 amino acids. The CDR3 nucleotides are TGTGCCAGCAGTTTAGTCCCAAGAGGGGAGCTGTTTTTT. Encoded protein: CASSLVPRGELFF.

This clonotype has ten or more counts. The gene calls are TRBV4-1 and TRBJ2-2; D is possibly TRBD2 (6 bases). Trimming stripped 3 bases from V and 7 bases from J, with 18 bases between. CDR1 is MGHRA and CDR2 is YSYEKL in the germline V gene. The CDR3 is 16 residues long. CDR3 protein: CASSHLWGVRGGELFF. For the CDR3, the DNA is TGCGCCAGCAGCCATTTGTGGGGGGTGAGAGGCGGGGAGCTGTTTTTT.